This T cell receptor (beta chain) came from a study of Tregs in tolerant kidney transplant recipients. This clone showed up just once. The antigen remains unidentified. Some clones are missing from TCRdb's copy, which holds only in-frame ones; the method was immunoSEQ multiplex PCR. The data show 75,000 to 95,000 clones, with approximately 90% seen just once and 4.7% held by the top ten. V shed 4 bases, J shed 7 bases, and the junction held 18 bases outside the gene matches. The germline V gene has CDR1 SGHVS and CDR2 FNYEAQ. The CDR3 contains 17 residues. Findings of the study overall: Validation in larger populations is needed because few patients were studied. Biological reproducibility was not directly addressed in this study.

Thawed PBMCs were FACS-sorted into unstimulated CD4+CD25+CD127- regulatory T cells, CD4+CD25- non-regulatory cells, CD4 and CD8 cells. The sample was CD8+ T cells from blood. This chain uses TRBV7-6 with TRBJ1-1; 7 positions match TRBD1. This sequence was found in a human donor in good health. The CDR3 DNA follows: TGTGCCAGCAGCTCCACCCCGACAGGACAGGCTTCAGATGAAGCTTTCTTT. It is translated as CASSSTPTGQASDEAFF.